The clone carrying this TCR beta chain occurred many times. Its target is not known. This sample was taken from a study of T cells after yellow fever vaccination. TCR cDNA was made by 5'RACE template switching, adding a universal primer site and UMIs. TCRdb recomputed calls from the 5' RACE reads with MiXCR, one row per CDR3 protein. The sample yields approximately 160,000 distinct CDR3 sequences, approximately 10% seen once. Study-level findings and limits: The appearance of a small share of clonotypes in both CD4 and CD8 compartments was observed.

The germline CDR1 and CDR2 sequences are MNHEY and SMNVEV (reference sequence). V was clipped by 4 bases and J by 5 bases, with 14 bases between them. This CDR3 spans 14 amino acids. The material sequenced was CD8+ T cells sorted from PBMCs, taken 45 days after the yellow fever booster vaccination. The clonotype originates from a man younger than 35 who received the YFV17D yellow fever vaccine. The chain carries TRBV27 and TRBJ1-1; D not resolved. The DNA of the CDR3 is TGTGCCAGCAGTTATTCGGGCCGAGGAACTGAAGCTTTCTTT. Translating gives CASSYSGRGTEAFF.